Included here is one T cell receptor (beta chain) sequence, with context. The antigen remains undetermined. Assay runs were performed at deep level. It was about 210 ng DNA, 28,000 or so T cell genomes, that sorted-subset replicate PCRs used. Measured with immunoSEQ multiplex PCR; TCRdb has only the in-frame clones, and not every one. Altogether around 1.4 million clones are present, around 98.5% being singletons, with the ten largest covering about 0.4%. This entry is derived from a study of shared clonotypes between healthy human individuals. Study-wide findings and caveats: In a few donors, around 5% of naive CD4 clonotypes appeared in common. Against clonotypes common to all four donors, non-shared ones had lower generation probabilities.

After removal of 2 bases from V and 4 bases from J, the junction contained 5 bases not matched to a gene. The germline CDR1 and CDR2 sequences are SGHNT and YYREEE (reference sequence). This CDR3 has 15 amino acids. The TCR sequence derives from a man aged 30 to 39 in good health. The chain couples TRBV5-4 to TRBJ2-1; TRBD2 agrees at 8 bases. The sample comprised naive CD4+ T cells sorted from blood. The sample's subset: CD45RA+ positively selected. CDR3 DNA: TGTGCCAGCAGCTTCGGGGGGGCGCGTTACAATGAGCAGTTCTTC. Its protein is CASSFGGARYNEQFF.